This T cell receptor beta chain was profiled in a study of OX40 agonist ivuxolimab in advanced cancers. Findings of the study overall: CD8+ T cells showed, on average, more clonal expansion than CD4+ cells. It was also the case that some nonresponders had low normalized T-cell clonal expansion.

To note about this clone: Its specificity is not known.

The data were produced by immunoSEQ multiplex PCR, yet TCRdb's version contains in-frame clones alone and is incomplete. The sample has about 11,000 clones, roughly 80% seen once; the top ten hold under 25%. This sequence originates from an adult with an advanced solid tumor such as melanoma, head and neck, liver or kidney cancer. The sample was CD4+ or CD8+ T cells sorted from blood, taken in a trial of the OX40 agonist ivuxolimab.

CDR3 region: CASSEQGFNEQYF. DNA of the CDR3: TGTGCCAGCAGTGAGCAGGGGTTCAACGAGCAGTACTTC. The chain joins TRBV2 to TRBJ2-7; D is perhaps TRBD1 (6 bases). V was clipped by 3 bases and J by 5 bases, with 11 bases between them. There are 13 residues in the CDR3. The V gene's germline CDR1 is SNHLY and CDR2 FYNNEI.